Listed below are T cell receptor beta chains from one sample, sequenced in a study of T-cell reconstitution after alpha-beta-depleted transplantation in children. In TCRdb, the PCR reads were re-called with MiXCR into one record per CDR3 protein. Of roughly 400,000 distinct CDR3 sequences in the sample, about 20% were seen once. Sequences were derived from PBMCs from the stem cell graft donor, sampled from the stem cell graft. The receptors derive from a human donor who donated a stem cell graft to a child with acute myeloid leukemia. CDR3s include the opening cysteine and the closing phenylalanine or tryptophan. The D gene is left open where the match is weak. Clone size is given for some rows only: seen once, a few or many times, or a class if the clone is expanded.

CDR3nt,CDR3aa,v_gene,abundance,d_gene,j_gene
TGTGCCAGCAGTTTTAAGCTAAGCACAGATACGCAGTATTTT,CASSFKLSTDTQYF,TRBV12-3/TRBV12-4,NA,NA,TRBJ2-3
TGCAGTGCTAGATTTCCATACAATGAGCAGTTCTTC,CSARFPYNEQFF,TRBV20-1,NA,NA,TRBJ2-1
TGCAGTGCTGGCAGGGGTACAGATGAGCAGTTCTTC,CSAGRGTDEQFF,TRBV20-1,few,NA,TRBJ2-1
TGTGCCAGCAGCCCACAGGGGGCGGACTCCTACGAGCAGTACTTC,CASSPQGADSYEQYF,TRBV7-9,few,TRBD1,TRBJ2-7
TGTGCCAGCGGACAGGGGGCGGCCGGGGAGCTGTTTTTT,CASGQGAAGELFF,TRBV2,NA,TRBD1,TRBJ2-2
TGTGCCAGCAGCCAAGGGGGGGTGCTGGGGTCCTACAATGAGCAGTTCTTC,CASSQGGVLGSYNEQFF,TRBV4-2,many,NA,TRBJ2-1
TGTGCCAGCAGCGTAGGACTCTCGGACCCCCGGAGGGAGACCCAGTACTTC,CASSVGLSDPRRETQYF,TRBV9,NA,NA,TRBJ2-5
TGTGCCAGCAGCTTAGTCCCCCCTGAGCAGTTCTTC,CASSLVPPEQFF,TRBV7-9,once,NA,TRBJ2-1
TGCAGTGCTCCTGACCGGGACAGGGGGCAGGAGACCCAGTACTTC,CSAPDRDRGQETQYF,TRBV20-1,many,TRBD1,TRBJ2-5
TGCAGCGTCCGCGAGTTTGAGACCCAGTACTTC,CSVREFETQYF,TRBV29-1,few,NA,TRBJ2-5
TGCAGTGCGCCAATTTCAGGAGAAACTGAAGCTTTCTTT,CSAPISGETEAFF,TRBV20-1,many,NA,TRBJ1-1
TGTGCCAGCTCAGCCAGACAGCGAGAAGAGACCCAGTACTTC,CASSARQREETQYF,TRBV18,few,NA,TRBJ2-5
TGTGCCAGCAGCTTAGGGACAGGGGGCAGCAATCAGCCCCAGCATTTT,CASSLGTGGSNQPQHF,TRBV7-6,few,TRBD1,TRBJ1-5
TGTGCCAGCAGTTTCGGGCCAGAACCCACCGGGGAGCTGTTTTTT,CASSFGPEPTGELFF,TRBV12-3/TRBV12-4,NA,NA,TRBJ2-2